Listed below are T cell receptor beta chains from one sample, sequenced in a study of TIL therapy for anti-PD-1-resistant metastatic lung cancer. Measured with immunoSEQ multiplex PCR; TCRdb has only the in-frame clones, and not every one. The sample includes tens of thousands of clones, 70% to 80% of them seen just once. The specimen was blood, collected at baseline. These receptors came from a woman between 30 and 80 years old with non-small cell lung cancer. Each CDR3 is given with its conserved first and last residue. D genes are given only for firm matches. Rows may omit the clone size; those that give it use once, few, many or a size class.

D: .; J: TRBJ2-2; size: .; V: TRBV11-2; DNA: TGTGCCAGCAGCTTAAAGGGTCCGGACTTCGCGAACACCGGGGAGCTGTTTTTT; CDR3: CASSLKGPDFANTGELFF
D: .; J: TRBJ1-1; size: .; V: TRBV30; DNA: TGTGCCTGGACCCCTGACTTCAATTTGAACACTGAAGCTTTCTTT; CDR3: CAWTPDFNLNTEAFF
D: .; J: TRBJ1-2; size: .; V: TRBV14; DNA: TGTGCCAGCAGCCCCGGGATCTATGGCTACACCTTC; CDR3: CASSPGIYGYTF
D: TRBD1; J: TRBJ2-7; size: .; V: TRBV6-6; DNA: TGTGCCAGCACCAAAACAGGGGGCTCATACGAGCAGTACTTC; CDR3: CASTKTGGSYEQYF
D: .; J: TRBJ2-7; size: .; V: TRBV5-4; DNA: TGTGCCAGCAGCTCGATTGAGTCTTACGAGCAGTACTTC; CDR3: CASSSIESYEQYF
D: TRBD2; J: TRBJ2-7; size: few; V: TRBV5-6; DNA: TGTGCCAGCTCCCGAGCGGGAGGGACCTACGAGCAGTACTTC; CDR3: CASSRAGGTYEQYF
D: TRBD1; J: TRBJ1-2; size: .; V: TRBV5-5; DNA: TGTGCCAGCAGCTTTTCGGACAGGGTGGGCTATGGCTACACCTTC; CDR3: CASSFSDRVGYGYTF
D: .; J: TRBJ2-7; size: .; V: TRBV7-9; DNA: TGTGCCAGCAGCTTAGGGGAAGGCGAGCAGTACTTC; CDR3: CASSLGEGEQYF
D: .; J: TRBJ2-7; size: .; V: TRBV28; DNA: TGTGCCAGCAGTTTAGGAGGAGGGCACTACGAGCAGTACTTC; CDR3: CASSLGGGHYEQYF
D: TRBD1; J: TRBJ2-7; size: once; V: TRBV7-2; DNA: TGTGCCAGCAGCTTAAACAGGGGACCCCACGAGCAGTACTTC; CDR3: CASSLNRGPHEQYF
D: .; J: TRBJ2-3; size: .; V: TRBV19; DNA: TGTGCCAGTAGTGGGACCGGGATAAAACAAGATACGCAGTATTTT; CDR3: CASSGTGIKQDTQYF
D: TRBD1; J: TRBJ2-5; size: once; V: TRBV7-9; DNA: TGTGCCAGCAGCCGTTGGAACAGGGGGGAAGAGACCCAGTACTTC; CDR3: CASSRWNRGEETQYF
D: .; J: TRBJ2-5; size: .; V: TRBV6-1; DNA: TGTGCCAGCAGTTCCCTTTGGGGTCGGCAAGAGACCCAGTACTTC; CDR3: CASSSLWGRQETQYF
D: .; J: TRBJ2-1; size: .; V: TRBV5-4; DNA: TGTGCCAGCAGCTTGGGCTTTCGGCGCGAGGCCTCCTACAATGAGCAGTTCTTC; CDR3: CASSLGFRREASYNEQFF
D: .; J: TRBJ1-3; size: .; V: TRBV7-6; DNA: TGTGCCAGCAGCTCGGCCTACTCTGGAAACACCATATATTTT; CDR3: CASSSAYSGNTIYF
D: .; J: TRBJ2-7; size: .; V: TRBV6-5; DNA: TGTGCCAGCAGGGCCGGGGAGGGGGCGTTCCCCGAGCAGTACTTC; CDR3: CASRAGEGAFPEQYF
D: .; J: TRBJ1-2; size: .; V: TRBV5-1; DNA: TGCGCCAGCAGCTTGGATGAGACGGGACGGGACTATGGCTACACCTTC; CDR3: CASSLDETGRDYGYTF
D: .; J: TRBJ1-5; size: .; V: TRBV30; DNA: TGTGCCTGGAGGCAGGGGCTCGATCAGCCCCAGCATTTT; CDR3: CAWRQGLDQPQHF